Sequencing of this T cell receptor beta chain was carried out in a study of blood T cell repertoires in COVID-19 (dated by TCRdb to 2018 to 2020). Looking at the study overall: Samples from collaborators originated in the United States, Italy and Spain and spanned both the acute and convalescent phases of COVID-19. The prospective study material was composed of cDNA or gDNA derived from T cells, B-cell-depleted T cells, or PBMCs. The dataset comprised deeply sampled blood TCRbeta repertoires from subjects exposed to, actively infected with, or recovered from COVID-19. The repertoires were released in a freely available public database intended as a resource for research on the immune response to SARS-CoV-2. The samples were drawn from the first 160 participants of the ongoing ImmuneRACE study and from 950 to 1,500 subjects provided by 6 global collaborators. The sample metadata nearly always contained a de-identified subject ID, COVID-19 status, age in years and sex. HLA class I and class II types, where available, came from metadata supplied by the sample provider rather than from assay-based typing.

As concerns this clone: This clone's antigen is unknown. There are no base qualities to consult, and no much larger clone falls within one base.

The collaborating institutions used their own protocols to collect whole blood in K2EDTA tubes. Collaborator samples were shipped for TCRbeta analysis as frozen whole blood, isolated PBMCs, or DNA extracted from either sample type. What the research found in general, with its limitations: How much clinical and demographic metadata was included differed by source and by participant, and the metadata was provided uncurated.

TCRbeta CDR3 regions were amplified from genomic DNA by means of the immunoSEQ Assay, a bias-controlled multiplex PCR. In the original analysis: Nucleated cell counts per sample were estimated from amplification of reference gene primers within the assay. Sequence reads were collapsed and filtered to measure the absolute abundance of every unique TCRbeta CDR3 rearrangement. For each sample, productive Simpson clonality was calculated as the square root of Simpson's diversity index over productive rearrangements. TCRdb took this table from immuneACCESS and kept in-frame rearrangements with V and J called. Such tables lack part of the clones; where checked against another copy, unresolved V genes explain under half of the gap, and the rest is unexplained. V, J and clone size were drawn from that table, and D and trimming were deduced from the DNA. Present in this sample are roughly 24,000 clones, 65% to 90% of which were seen just once. The ten biggest clones cover around 46% of the sample.

The germline V end is reduced by 3 bases and the J end by 4 bases; junction bases left unmatched: 17. Based on the germline V gene (reference sequence), the CDR1 and CDR2 sequences are SGHNT and YYREEE. There are 18 amino acids in the CDR3, from cysteine to phenylalanine inclusive. Only the CDR3 part of the read is kept: 54 bases, read in frame from the first base. The clonotype was recovered from a man between 65 and 85 years old with acute or convalescent COVID-19. The sequencing sample was made of peripheral blood. The V gene is TRBV5-4 and the J gene is TRBJ1-1, and 8 junctional nucleotides match TRBD1. The sequenced DNA: TGTGCCAGCAGCTACCCCCTCGGACAGGGTGGGAGTGGCACTGAAGCTTTCTTT. It translates to CASSYPLGQGGSGTEAFF. Extended through the reference TRBV5-4 and TRBJ1-1 proteins, this CDR3 yields the full variable domain: ETGVTQSPTHLIKTRGQQVTLRCSSQSGHNTVSWYQQALGQGPQFIFQYYREEENGRGNFPPRFSGLQFPNYSSELNVNALELDDSALYLCASSYPLGQGGSGTEAFFGQGTRLTVV.